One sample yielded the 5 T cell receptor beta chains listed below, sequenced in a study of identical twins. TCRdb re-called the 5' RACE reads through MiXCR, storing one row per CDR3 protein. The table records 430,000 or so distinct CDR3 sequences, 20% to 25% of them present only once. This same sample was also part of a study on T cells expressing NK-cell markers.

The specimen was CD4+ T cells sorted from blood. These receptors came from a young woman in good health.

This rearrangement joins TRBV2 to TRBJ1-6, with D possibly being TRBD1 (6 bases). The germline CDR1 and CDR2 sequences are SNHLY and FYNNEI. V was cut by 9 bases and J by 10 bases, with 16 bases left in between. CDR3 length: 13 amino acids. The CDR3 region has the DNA TGTGCCAGAGGGGGGGGGCTATGGTCACCCCTCCACTTT. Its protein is CARGGGLWSPLHF.

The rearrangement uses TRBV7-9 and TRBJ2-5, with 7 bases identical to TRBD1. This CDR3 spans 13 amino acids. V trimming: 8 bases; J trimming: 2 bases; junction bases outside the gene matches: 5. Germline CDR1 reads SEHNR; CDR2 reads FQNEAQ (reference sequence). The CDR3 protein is CASYSGQQETQYF. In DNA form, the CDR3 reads TGTGCCAGCTATTCGGGACAGCAAGAGACCCAGTACTTC.

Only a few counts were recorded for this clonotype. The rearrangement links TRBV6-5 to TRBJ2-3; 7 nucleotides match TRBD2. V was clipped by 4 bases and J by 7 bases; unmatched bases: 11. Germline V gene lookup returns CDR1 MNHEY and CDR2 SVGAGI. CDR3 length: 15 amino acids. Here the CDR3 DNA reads TGTGCCAGCAGTTCGACCGGGACTAACCAATATACGCAGTATTTT. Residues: CASSSTGTNQYTQYF.

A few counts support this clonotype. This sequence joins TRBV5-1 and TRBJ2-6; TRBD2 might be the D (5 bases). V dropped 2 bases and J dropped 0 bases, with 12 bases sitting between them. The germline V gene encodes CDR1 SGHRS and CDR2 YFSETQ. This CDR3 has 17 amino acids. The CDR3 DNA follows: TGCGCCAGCAGCTTTCCTTTTGAGGGCTCTGGGGCCAACGTCCTGACTTTC. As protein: CASSFPFEGSGANVLTF.

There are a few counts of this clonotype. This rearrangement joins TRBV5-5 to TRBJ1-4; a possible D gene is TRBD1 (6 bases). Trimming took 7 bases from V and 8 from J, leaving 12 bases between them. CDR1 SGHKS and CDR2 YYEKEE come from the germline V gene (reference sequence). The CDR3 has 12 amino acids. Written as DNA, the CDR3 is TGTGCCAGCTTGGGGGCCGGGGAAAAACTGTTTTTT. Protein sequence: CASLGAGEKLFF.